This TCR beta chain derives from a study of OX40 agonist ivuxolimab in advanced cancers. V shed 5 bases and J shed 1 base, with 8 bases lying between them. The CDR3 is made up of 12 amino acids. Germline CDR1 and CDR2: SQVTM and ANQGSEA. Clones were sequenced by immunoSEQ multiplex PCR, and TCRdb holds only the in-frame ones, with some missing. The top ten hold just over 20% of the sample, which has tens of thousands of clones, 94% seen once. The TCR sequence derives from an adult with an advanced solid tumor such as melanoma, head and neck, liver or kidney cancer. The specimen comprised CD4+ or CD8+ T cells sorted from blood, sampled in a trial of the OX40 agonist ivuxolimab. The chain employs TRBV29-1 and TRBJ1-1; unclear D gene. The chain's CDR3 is CSVWASNTEAFF. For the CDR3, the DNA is TGCAGCGTTTGGGCTTCGAACACTGAAGCTTTCTTT.